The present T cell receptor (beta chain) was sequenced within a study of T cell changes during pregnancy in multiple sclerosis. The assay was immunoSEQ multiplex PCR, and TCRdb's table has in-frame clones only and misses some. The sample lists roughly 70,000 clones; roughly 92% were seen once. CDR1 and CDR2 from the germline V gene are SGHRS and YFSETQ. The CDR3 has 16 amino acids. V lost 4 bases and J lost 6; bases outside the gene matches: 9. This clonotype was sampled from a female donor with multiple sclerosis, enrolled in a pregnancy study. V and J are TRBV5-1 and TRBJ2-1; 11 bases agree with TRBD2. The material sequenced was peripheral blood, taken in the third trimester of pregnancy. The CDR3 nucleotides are TGCGCCAGCAGCGTTGGTGGACTAGCGGGTTTCAATGAGCAGTTCTTC. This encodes CASSVGGLAGFNEQFF.